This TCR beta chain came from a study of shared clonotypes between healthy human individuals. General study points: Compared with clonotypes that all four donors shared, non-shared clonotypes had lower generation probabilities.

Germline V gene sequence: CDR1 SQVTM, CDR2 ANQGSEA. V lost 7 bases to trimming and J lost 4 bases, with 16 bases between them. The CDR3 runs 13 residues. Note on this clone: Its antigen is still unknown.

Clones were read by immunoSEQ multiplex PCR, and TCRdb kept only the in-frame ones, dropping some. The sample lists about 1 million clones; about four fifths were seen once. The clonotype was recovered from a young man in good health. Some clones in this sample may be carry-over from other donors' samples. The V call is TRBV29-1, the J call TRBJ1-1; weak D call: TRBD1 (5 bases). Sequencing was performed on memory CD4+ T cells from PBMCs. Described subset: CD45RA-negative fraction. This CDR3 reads CSAQEAGGTEAFF. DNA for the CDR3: TGCAGCGCCCAAGAGGCCGGGGGCACTGAAGCTTTCTTT.